The clone carrying this TCR beta chain was counted ten times or more. These data are taken from a study of blood T cell repertoires in COVID-19. Background on the study: Samples of COVID-19 (acute and convalescent) were obtained from the United States, Italy and Spain. PBMCs, B-cell-depleted T cells, or T cells provided the cDNA or gDNA that made up the material.

Recruitment covered about two dozen US areas and drew participants whose ages spanned about 18 to 95 years. Participants were placed into cohorts based on the clinical history they reported. The data were produced by immunoSEQ multiplex PCR, yet TCRdb's version contains in-frame clones alone and is incomplete. The sample records around 220,000 clones, over 80% being singletons. The CDR3 length is 14 residues. CDR1 is LGHNA and CDR2 is YSLEER in the germline V gene. V lost 4 bases and J 7 bases, leaving 17 bases between the germline ends. Sample: PBMCs or T cells enriched from blood (not recorded which). This sequence was found in a woman in her late teens or twenties who had recovered from COVID-19. J is TRBJ2-7 and V is TRBV4-3; a possible D gene is TRBD1 (6 bases). In DNA form, the CDR3 reads TGCGCCAGCAGCCCGTCCAGGACAGATAAGGAGCAGTACTTC. Its protein product is CASSPSRTDKEQYF.